The 27 T cell receptor beta chains in this list originate from one sample, sequenced in a study of vaccination and CD4 T cells after COVID-19 (dated by TCRdb to the early 2020s). The sample's treatment or condition label, in plain terms: 10-day PBMC culture with coronavirus spike peptide pools or control peptides (ViraFEST assay). Libraries were prepared through PCR. TCRdb records Illumina iSeq 100 as the sequencer. DNA from cultured CD4+ T cells underwent TCR sequencing with the Oncomine TCR Beta short-read assay at the Johns Hopkins FTIC core. TCRdb reworked the public reads: Q25 trimming with fastp, MiXCR clone assembly, productive beta chains retained. Each entry is one CDR3 protein sequence, shown with its most common DNA and genes. The sample records under 12,000 distinct CDR3 sequences, more than 65% of which are singletons. Roughly 13% of the sample rests with the top ten. These receptors have no identified antigens.

Sequencing used CD4+ T cells from blood, cultured in vitro. All receptors derive from a human donor who had recovered from COVID-19.

The V and J genes are TRBV6-5 and TRBJ1-5; 10 bases are shared with TRBD1. The V segment lost 0 bases and the J segment 7 bases; nucleotides outside the gene matches: 12. Germline-derived CDR1 and CDR2 are MNHEY and SVGAGI. The CDR3 covers 18 residues. The DNA of the CDR3 is TGTGCCAGCAGTTACTCGATGTTTGGGACAGGGGTTGGACAGCCCCAGCATTTT. Translating gives CASSYSMFGTGVGQPQHF.

V gene TRBV6-2 or TRBV6-3 combines with J gene TRBJ1-1, with D perhaps TRBD1 (6 bases). Trimming removed 11 bases at V and 1 base at J, with 17 bases between. The CDR3 runs 14 residues. Germline V CDR1 and CDR2: MNHEY, SVGEGT. CDR3 in amino acids: CASRGDGRNTEAFF. The DNA for the CDR3 is TGTGCCTCAAGGGGGGACGGGAGGAACACTGAAGCTTTCTTT.

This chain connects TRBV28 to TRBJ1-2; D might be TRBD1 (5 bases). Trimming removed 5 bases from V and 3 bases from J, with 10 bases in between. The CDR3 has 13 residues. Germline CDR1 MDHEN, CDR2 SYDVKM. DNA for the CDR3: TGTGCCAGCAGTCAGGGTTTAGACTATGGCTACACCTTC. This sequence encodes CASSQGLDYGYTF.

The chain employs TRBV7-2 and TRBJ1-6; D call uncertain. The CDR3 sequence is 14 residues long. Trimming removed 5 bases at V and 10 bases at J, with 15 bases between. Germline values: CDR1 SGHTA, CDR2 FQGNSA. CDR3 protein: CASSPRGARSPLHF. The DNA of the CDR3 is TGTGCCAGCAGCCCTCGTGGAGCTCGGTCACCCCTCCACTTT.

CDR3 loop: CASSLLRLLVPYEQYF. DNA of the CDR3: TGTGCCAGCAGCTTGCTGCGCCTACTTGTCCCCTACGAGCAGTACTTC. The rearrangement uses TRBV7-2 and TRBJ2-7; D is undetermined. CDR1 and CDR2 (germline): SGHTA, FQGNSA. There are 16 residues in the CDR3. Trimming took 3 bases from V and 2 from J, leaving 17 bases between them.

The chain is built from TRBV7-9 and TRBJ2-7; D is unresolved. CDR3 length: 13 amino acids. V was clipped by 0 bases and J by 3 bases, with 6 bases between them. CDR1 is SEHNR and CDR2 is FQNEAQ in the germline V gene (reference sequence). The CDR3 DNA follows: TGTGCCAGCAGCTTAGCGAGGAGCTACGAGCAGTACTTC. It encodes CASSLARSYEQYF.

This sequence joins TRBV20-1 and TRBJ1-1, with TRBD1 as a possible D gene (6 bases). Trimming left V 6 bases short and J 4 bases short, with 12 bases between. Per germline, CDR1 DFQATT and CDR2 SNEGSKA (reference sequence). This CDR3 has 12 amino acids. The CDR3 nucleotides read TGCAGTGCAGGGGGGGGAACCACTGAAGCTTTCTTT. Encoded protein: CSAGGGTTEAFF.

This clonotype has just one count. V usage is TRBV6-2 or TRBV6-3 and J usage is TRBJ2-7; tentative D call: TRBD2 (6 bases). The CDR3 contains 13 residues. Deletions cut 6 bases from V and 1 base from J, with 10 bases between. Germline V gene lookup returns CDR1 MNHEY and CDR2 SVGEGT. CDR3 coding DNA: TGTGCCAGCAGGCGGGGTCCTTCCTACGAGCAGTACTTC. This gives the protein CASRRGPSYEQYF.

This clonotype was seen only once. This chain uses TRBV6-5 with TRBJ1-1; tentatively, D is TRBD1 (5 bases). CDR3 size: 12 residues. The V and J ends lost 2 bases and 10 bases respectively, with 11 bases between them. Per germline, CDR1 MNHEY and CDR2 SVGAGI. The CDR3 loop is CASSYGAGRAFF. Written as DNA, the CDR3 is TGTGCCAGCAGTTACGGGGCAGGGAGAGCTTTCTTT.

This clonotype was observed a handful of times. This chain links TRBV6-4 with TRBJ2-2; D not certain. V lost 5 bases to trimming and J lost 5 bases, with 12 bases between them. From germline, CDR1 is MRHNA and CDR2 SNTAGT. The length of the CDR3 is 14 residues. The CDR3 protein is CASSPTGETGELFF. The CDR3 DNA sequence: TGTGCCAGCAGTCCGACCGGAGAAACCGGGGAGCTGTTTTTT.

J is TRBJ2-1 and V is TRBV20-1; 14 positions match TRBD2. The CDR3 is 14 residues long. With 3 bases clipped from V and 10 bases from J, the junction kept 5 bases outside the gene matches. Germline CDR1 DFQATT, CDR2 SNEGSKA (reference sequence). CDR3 coding DNA: TGCAGTGCTAGGTTGGGACTAGCGGGAGTAGAGCAGTTCTTC. Protein product: CSARLGLAGVEQFF.

This clonotype was seen more than once but under ten times. The V gene is TRBV7-8, the J gene TRBJ1-1; TRBD1 might be the D (6 bases). This CDR3 has 16 residues. Between the trimmed V and J ends, which lost 2 bases and 2 bases, there was a span of 15 bases. Germline-derived CDR1 and CDR2 are SGHVS and FQNEAQ. CDR3 sequence reads: CASSLRGAGDNTEAFF. The DNA for the CDR3 is TGTGCCAGCAGCTTAAGGGGGGCAGGTGATAACACTGAAGCTTTCTTT. The full variable domain, its missing parts supplied by reference TRBV7-8 and TRBJ1-1, is GAGVSQSPRYKVAKRGQDVALRCDPISGHVSLFWYQQALGQGPEFLTYFQNEAQLDKSGLPSDRFFAERPEGSVSTLKIQRTQQEDSAVYLCASSLRGAGDNTEAFFGQGTRLTVV.

The chain joins TRBV27 to TRBJ1-1, with D unclear. From germline, CDR1 is MNHEY and CDR2 SMNVEV (reference sequence). The CDR3 has 13 residues. The ends were cut back, 5 bases at V and 1 base at J, with 8 bases in the middle. The CDR3 DNA reads as TGTGCCAGCAGTCCCCGCCGGAACACTGAAGCTTTCTTT. Translating gives CASSPRRNTEAFF.

This clonotype was recorded a few times. The V and J genes are TRBV15 and TRBJ1-5, with 11 bases matching TRBD1. CDR3 length: 16 amino acids. Germline loops: CDR1 LNHNV, CDR2 YYDKDF (reference sequence). V lost 8 bases to trimming and J lost 2 bases; unmatched junction nucleotides: 8. DNA for the CDR3: TGTGCCACCGGGGGGACAGGGGGTAAGGGCAATCAGCCCCAGCATTTT. Amino acids: CATGGTGGKGNQPQHF.

The rearrangement links TRBV15 to TRBJ2-1; the match to TRBD2 covers 14 bases. Per the germline V gene, CDR1 is LNHNV and CDR2 is YYDKDF (reference sequence). The CDR3 is 17 residues long. The V and J ends lost 3 bases and 1 base, in that order; junction bases with no gene match: 2. The CDR3 protein is CATSSRLAGGSYNEQFF. CDR3 nucleotides: TGTGCCACCAGCAGTCGACTAGCGGGAGGGTCCTACAATGAGCAGTTCTTC.

V usage is TRBV20-1 and J usage is TRBJ2-2; 8 bases align to TRBD2. Germline CDR1 and CDR2: DFQATT and SNEGSKA (reference sequence). This CDR3 has 15 residues. Losses at the gene ends were 5 bases for V and 2 bases for J; bases not matched to a gene: 7. The CDR3: CSAPRAGANTGELFF. CDR3 DNA sequence: TGCAGTGCTCCTCGAGCGGGAGCCAACACCGGGGAGCTGTTTTTT.

This rearrangement joins TRBV28 to TRBJ2-7; 7 bases agree with TRBD2. Per the germline V gene, CDR1 is MDHEN and CDR2 is SYDVKM. V dropped 5 bases and J dropped 0; count of bases not matched to a gene: 7. The length of the CDR3 is 15 residues. The CDR3 reads CASSAAGGGSYEQYF. In DNA form, the CDR3 reads TGTGCCAGCAGTGCGGCGGGCGGGGGCTCCTACGAGCAGTACTTC.

The V and J genes are TRBV27 and TRBJ2-3; 11 bases are a match to TRBD1. From germline, CDR1 is MNHEY and CDR2 SMNVEV (reference sequence). J was trimmed by 3 bases and V by 6 bases; bases with no gene match: 8. The CDR3 totals 16 residues. This CDR3 is CASSLKDRGPTDTQYF. CDR3 in DNA: TGTGCCAGCAGCCTCAAGGACAGGGGGCCAACAGATACGCAGTATTTT.

The V gene is TRBV18, the J gene TRBJ2-5; the D call may be TRBD1 or TRBD2 (5 bases each). The CDR3 contains 13 residues. Trimming shortened V by 3 bases and J by 6 bases, and 11 bases separated the two germline ends. Germline values: CDR1 KGHSH, CDR2 LQKENI. The CDR3 protein is CASSPGAQQTQYF. Written as DNA, the CDR3 is TGTGCCAGCTCACCCGGGGCGCAACAGACCCAGTACTTC.

This clonotype was detected only a few times. The chain employs TRBV20-1 and TRBJ2-3; D perhaps matches TRBD2 (6 bases). The V gene lost 5 bases and the J gene lost 3 bases, with 12 bases spanning the gap. The CDR3 sequence is 13 residues long. Germline V CDR1 and CDR2: DFQATT, SNEGSKA (reference sequence). The CDR3 reads CSAREPITDTQYF. CDR3 DNA: TGCAGTGCTCGGGAGCCCATTACAGATACGCAGTATTTT.

This clonotype showed up just a few times. V and J are TRBV6-1 and TRBJ1-2; 7 positions match TRBD1. The germline CDR1 and CDR2 sequences are MNHNS and SASEGT. J gave up 3 bases and V 8 bases, and 3 bases lay outside the gene matches. The length of the CDR3 is 12 residues. Here the CDR3 reads CASGTGDYGYTF. DNA of the CDR3: TGTGCCAGCGGTACAGGGGACTATGGCTACACCTTC.

V is TRBV20-1 and J is TRBJ1-5; the D gene is possibly TRBD1 (6 bases). The V end was cut by 6 bases, the J end by 2 bases, with 14 bases between. The CDR3 has 14 amino acids. Germline V CDR1 and CDR2: DFQATT, SNEGSKA (reference sequence). DNA for the CDR3: TGCAGTGCCCCTCGGGGGGCGCGCAATCAGCCCCAGCATTTT. This gives the protein CSAPRGARNQPQHF.

The J gene is TRBJ2-1, the V gene TRBV5-1; no clear D gene. This CDR3 spans 14 amino acids. Per the germline V gene, CDR1 is SGHRS and CDR2 is YFSETQ. With 4 bases removed from V and 4 bases from J, the gap between germline ends came to 12 bases. The CDR3 nucleotides are TGCGCCAGCAGCCCCCCCGGATTGTACAATGAGCAGTTCTTC. Amino acids: CASSPPGLYNEQFF.

The genes are TRBV7-8 and TRBJ1-6; a possible D gene is TRBD1 (6 bases). Germline-derived CDR1 and CDR2 are SGHVS and FQNEAQ. The CDR3 length is 12 residues. V lost 10 bases and J 10 bases, leaving 14 bases between the germline ends. CDR3 amino acids: CATRQGKSPLHF. CDR3 nucleotides: TGTGCCACTCGTCAGGGGAAGTCACCCCTCCACTTT.

V usage is TRBV6-5 and J usage is TRBJ1-2; D unclear. Germline assignment: CDR1 MNHEY and CDR2 SVGAGI. The length of the CDR3 is 13 residues. V lost 1 base and J 6 bases, leaving 9 bases between the germline ends. The CDR3 region has the DNA TGTGCCAGCAGTTACTATGGCCGAGATGGCTACACCTTC. This codes for CASSYYGRDGYTF.

Only a few counts were recorded for this clonotype. This CDR3 is CSARPRGAQYGYTF. Here the CDR3 DNA reads TGCAGTGCTAGACCCCGAGGGGCCCAATATGGCTACACCTTC. This rearrangement joins TRBV20-1 to TRBJ1-2; TRBD1 might be the D (5 bases). The CDR3 has 14 amino acids. Deletions cut 2 bases from V and 5 bases from J, with 15 bases between. Germline V gene lookup returns CDR1 DFQATT and CDR2 SNEGSKA (reference sequence).

The chain recombines TRBV6-5 with TRBJ1-5; D gene unclear. Germline lookup yields CDR1 MNHEY and CDR2 SVGAGI. This CDR3 has 14 amino acids. Trimming removed 2 bases at V and 1 base at J, with 6 bases between. As DNA, the CDR3 is TGTGCCAGCAGTTACCAAGGCAGCAATCAGCCCCAGCATTTT. It specifies CASSYQGSNQPQHF.